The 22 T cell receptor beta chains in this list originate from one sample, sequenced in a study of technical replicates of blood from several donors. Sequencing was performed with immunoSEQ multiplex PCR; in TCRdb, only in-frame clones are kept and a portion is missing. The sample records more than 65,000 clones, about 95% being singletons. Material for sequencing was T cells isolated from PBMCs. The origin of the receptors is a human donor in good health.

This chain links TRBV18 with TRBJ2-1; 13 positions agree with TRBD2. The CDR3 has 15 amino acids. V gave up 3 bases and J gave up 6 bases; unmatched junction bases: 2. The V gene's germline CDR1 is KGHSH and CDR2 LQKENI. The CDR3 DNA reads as TGTGCCAGCTCACCGCGGACTAGCGGGGGCAATGAGCAGTTCTTC. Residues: CASSPRTSGGNEQFF.

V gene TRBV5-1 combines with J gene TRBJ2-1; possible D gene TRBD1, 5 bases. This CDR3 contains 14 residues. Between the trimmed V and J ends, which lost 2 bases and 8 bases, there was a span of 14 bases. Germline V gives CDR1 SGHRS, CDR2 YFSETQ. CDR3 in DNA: TGCGCCAGCAGCTTCCAGGGTGGGCGAGATGAGCAGTTCTTC. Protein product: CASSFQGGRDEQFF.

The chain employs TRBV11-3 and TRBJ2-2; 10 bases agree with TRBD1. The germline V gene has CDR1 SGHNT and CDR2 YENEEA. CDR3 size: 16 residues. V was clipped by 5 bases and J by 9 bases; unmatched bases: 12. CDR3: CASSIPGTGVVRELFF. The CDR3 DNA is TGTGCCAGCAGCATCCCCGGGACAGGGGTGGTAAGGGAGCTGTTTTTT.

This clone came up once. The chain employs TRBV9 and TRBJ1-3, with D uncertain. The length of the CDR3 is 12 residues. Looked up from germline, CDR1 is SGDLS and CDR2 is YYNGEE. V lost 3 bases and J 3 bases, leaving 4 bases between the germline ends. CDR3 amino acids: CASSELGNTIYF. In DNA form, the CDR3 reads TGTGCCAGCAGCGAGCTTGGAAACACCATATATTTT.

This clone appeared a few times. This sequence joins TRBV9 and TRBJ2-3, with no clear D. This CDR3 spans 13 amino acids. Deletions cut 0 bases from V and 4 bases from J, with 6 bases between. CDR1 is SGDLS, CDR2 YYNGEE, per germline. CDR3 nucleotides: TGTGCCAGCAGCGTAGGGCCCCCAGATACGCAGTATTTT. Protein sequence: CASSVGPPDTQYF.

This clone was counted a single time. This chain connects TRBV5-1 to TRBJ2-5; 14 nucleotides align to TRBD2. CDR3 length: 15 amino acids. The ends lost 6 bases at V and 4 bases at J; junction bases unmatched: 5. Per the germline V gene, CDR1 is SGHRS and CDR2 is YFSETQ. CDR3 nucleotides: TGCGCCAGCAAAGGACTAGCGGGGGGAAGAGAGACCCAGTACTTC. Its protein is CASKGLAGGRETQYF.

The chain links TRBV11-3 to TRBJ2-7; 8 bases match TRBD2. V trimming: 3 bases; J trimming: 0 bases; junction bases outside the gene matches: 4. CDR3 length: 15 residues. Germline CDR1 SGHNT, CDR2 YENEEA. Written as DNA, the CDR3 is TGTGCCAGCAGCTTCTATAGCGGGGTCTCCTACGAGCAGTACTTC. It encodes CASSFYSGVSYEQYF.

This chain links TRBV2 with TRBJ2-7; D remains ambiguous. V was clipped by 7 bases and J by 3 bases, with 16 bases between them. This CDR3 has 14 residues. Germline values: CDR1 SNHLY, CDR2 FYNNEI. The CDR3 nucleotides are TGTGCCAGCAAGGTTCAGCGCCCAGACTACGAGCAGTACTTC. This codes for CASKVQRPDYEQYF.

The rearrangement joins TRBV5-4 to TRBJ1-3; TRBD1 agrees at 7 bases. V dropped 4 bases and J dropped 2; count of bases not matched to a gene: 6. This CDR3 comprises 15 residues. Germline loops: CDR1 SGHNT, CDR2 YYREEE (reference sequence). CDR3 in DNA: TGTGCCAGCAGCCCACAGGGGAAAACTGGAAACACCATATATTTT. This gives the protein CASSPQGKTGNTIYF.

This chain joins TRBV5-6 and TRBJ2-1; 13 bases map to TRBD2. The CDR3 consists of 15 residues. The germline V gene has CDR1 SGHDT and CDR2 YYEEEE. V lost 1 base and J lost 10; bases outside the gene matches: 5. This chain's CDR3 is CASSLLLAGGIEQFF. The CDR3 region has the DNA TGTGCCAGCAGCTTGTTACTAGCGGGAGGGATCGAGCAGTTCTTC.

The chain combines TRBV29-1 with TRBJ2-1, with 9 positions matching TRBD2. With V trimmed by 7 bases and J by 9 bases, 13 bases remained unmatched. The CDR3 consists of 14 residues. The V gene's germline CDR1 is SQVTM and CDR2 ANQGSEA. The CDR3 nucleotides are TGCAGCGGAGAGAGACTAGCGGTACCCTTTGAGCAGTTCTTC. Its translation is CSGERLAVPFEQFF.

The CDR3: CSVVPGTGFYEQYF. The CDR3 nucleotides read TGCAGCGTTGTACCCGGGACAGGATTCTACGAGCAGTACTTC. This chain connects TRBV29-1 to TRBJ2-7; 8 bases line up with TRBD1. This CDR3 spans 14 amino acids. V was pared by 4 bases and J by 3 bases, with 8 bases of the junction left unmatched. The germline CDR1 and CDR2 sequences are SQVTM and ANQGSEA.

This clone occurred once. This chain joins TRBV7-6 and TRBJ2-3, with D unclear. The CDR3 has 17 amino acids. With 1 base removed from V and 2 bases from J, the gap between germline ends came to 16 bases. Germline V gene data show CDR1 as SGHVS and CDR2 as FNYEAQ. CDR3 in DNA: TGTGCCAGCAGCTTAGGGGTTGGGCAGCTTTACACAGATACGCAGTATTTT. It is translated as CASSLGVGQLYTDTQYF.

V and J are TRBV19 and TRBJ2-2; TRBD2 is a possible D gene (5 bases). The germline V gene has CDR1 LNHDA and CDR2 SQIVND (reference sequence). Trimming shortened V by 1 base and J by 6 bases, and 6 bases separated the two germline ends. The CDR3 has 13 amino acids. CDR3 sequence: CASSIARAGELFF. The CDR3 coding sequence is TGTGCCAGTAGTATAGCGAGGGCCGGGGAGCTGTTTTTT.

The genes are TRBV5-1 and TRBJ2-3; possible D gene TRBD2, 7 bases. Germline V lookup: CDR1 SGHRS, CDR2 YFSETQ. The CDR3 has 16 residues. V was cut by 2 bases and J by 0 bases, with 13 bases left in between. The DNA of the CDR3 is TGCGCCAGCAGCTTACAGGGAGGGGCTAGCACAGATACGCAGTATTTT. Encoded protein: CASSLQGGASTDTQYF.

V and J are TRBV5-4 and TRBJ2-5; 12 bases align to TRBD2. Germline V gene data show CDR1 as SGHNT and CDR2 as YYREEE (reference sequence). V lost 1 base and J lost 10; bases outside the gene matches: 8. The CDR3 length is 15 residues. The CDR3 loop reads CASSLRTSGIGDQYF. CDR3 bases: TGTGCCAGCAGCTTGAGGACTAGCGGGATTGGAGACCAGTACTTC.

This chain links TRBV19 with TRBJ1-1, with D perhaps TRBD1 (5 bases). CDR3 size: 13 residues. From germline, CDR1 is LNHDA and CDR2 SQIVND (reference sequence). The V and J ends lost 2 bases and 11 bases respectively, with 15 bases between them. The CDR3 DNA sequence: TGTGCCAGTAGTATAAGGGTGGGGGGACTTGCTTTCTTT. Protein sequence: CASSIRVGGLAFF. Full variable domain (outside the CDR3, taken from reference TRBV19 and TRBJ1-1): DGGITQSPKYLFRKEGQNVTLSCEQNLNHDAMYWYRQDPGQGLRLIYYSQIVNDFQKGDIAEGYSVSREKKESFPLTVTSAQKNPTAFYLCASSIRVGGLAFFGQGTRLTVV.

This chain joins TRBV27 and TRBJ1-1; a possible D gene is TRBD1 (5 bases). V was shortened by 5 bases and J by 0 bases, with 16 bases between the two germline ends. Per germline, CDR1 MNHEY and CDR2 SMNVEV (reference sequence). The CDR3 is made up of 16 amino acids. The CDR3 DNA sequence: TGTGCCAGCAGTCCATATTCGGGGGATATGAACACTGAAGCTTTCTTT. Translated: CASSPYSGDMNTEAFF.

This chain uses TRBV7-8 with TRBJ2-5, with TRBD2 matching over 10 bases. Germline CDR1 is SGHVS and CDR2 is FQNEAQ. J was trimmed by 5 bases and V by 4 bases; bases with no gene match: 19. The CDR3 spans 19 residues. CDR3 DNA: TGTGCCAGCAGCTCTACAGGGGAGTTGCTAGCGGGAGTTGTGGAGACCCAGTACTTC. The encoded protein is CASSSTGELLAGVVETQYF.

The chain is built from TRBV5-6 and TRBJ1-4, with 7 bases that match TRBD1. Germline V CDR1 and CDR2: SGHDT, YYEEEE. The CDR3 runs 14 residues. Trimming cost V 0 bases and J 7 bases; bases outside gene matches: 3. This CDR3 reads CASSLGQGLEKLFF. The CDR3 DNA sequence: TGTGCCAGCAGCTTGGGACAGGGACTTGAAAAACTGTTTTTT.

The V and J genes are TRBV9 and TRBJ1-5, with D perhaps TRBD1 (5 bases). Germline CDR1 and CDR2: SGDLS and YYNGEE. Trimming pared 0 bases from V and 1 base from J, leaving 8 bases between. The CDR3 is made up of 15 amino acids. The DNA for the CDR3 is TGTGCCAGCAGCGTAGCGGAGGGGAGCAATCAGCCCCAGCATTTT. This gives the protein CASSVAEGSNQPQHF.

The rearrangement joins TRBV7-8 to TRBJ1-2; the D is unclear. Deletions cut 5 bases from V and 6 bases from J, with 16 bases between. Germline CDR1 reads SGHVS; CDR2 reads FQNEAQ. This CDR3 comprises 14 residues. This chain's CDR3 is CASSPIVGDNGYTF. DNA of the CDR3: TGTGCCAGCAGCCCAATAGTAGGTGACAATGGCTACACCTTC.